A selection of T cell receptor beta chains follows, all from one sample in a study of T-cell reconstitution after alpha-beta-depleted transplantation in children. TCRdb re-analysed the PCR reads in MiXCR, keeping a single row per CDR3 protein. The sample lists fewer than 550,000 distinct CDR3 sequences, about an eighth occurring once. The specimen was PBMCs, mostly from graft donor cells, collected 180 days after TCRalphabeta/CD19-depleted stem cell transplant. These receptors came from a female patient aged 2-15 years who had a stem cell transplant for aplastic anemia, so the T cells may come from the graft donor. Each CDR3 is given with its conserved first and last residue. D genes are given only for firm matches. Some rows have no size entry. The others give once, few or many, or a class for an expanded clone.

>TRBJ2-4|TRBV7-9|.|.
TGTGCCAGCAGCTCCCTGTTAGGCCCTGTCAAAAACATTCAGTACTTC
CASSSLLGPVKNIQYF
>TRBJ1-4|TRBV3-1|few|.
TGTGCCAGCTCCATCTCAGGCCTAGCTAATGAAAAACTGTTTTTT
CASSISGLANEKLFF
>TRBJ2-6|TRBV7-2|many|TRBD2
TGTGCCAGCAGCAAACTAGCGGGGCTCTCTGGGGCCAACGTCCTGACTTTC
CASSKLAGLSGANVLTF
>TRBJ1-2|TRBV6-5|few|TRBD1
TGTGCCAGCAGTTACTCGGGGCAGGGGGCTGACGGCTACACCTTC
CASSYSGQGADGYTF
>TRBJ1-1|TRBV6-1|few|.
TGTGCCATCCAAAGGGGCAGGGGGAACACTGAAGCTTTCTTT
CAIQRGRGNTEAFF
>TRBJ2-1|TRBV6-5|.|TRBD2
TGTGCCAGCAGTTACCCCGGACTAGCGGGAGAGATTTATCAGTTCTTC
CASSYPGLAGEIYQFF
>TRBJ1-1|TRBV5-1|few|.
TGCGCCAGCAGCTTGCCGGGCAGGGAAGGGATGAACACTGAAGCTTTCTTT
CASSLPGREGMNTEAFF
>TRBJ2-1|TRBV20-1|.|TRBD2
TGCAGTGCTGCTACTAGCGGGAGAACCCATGAGCAGTTCTTC
CSAATSGRTHEQFF
>TRBJ2-4|TRBV21-1|few|.
TGTGCCAGCAGCAATACAGGGGCGGGGAACATTCAGTACTTC
CASSNTGAGNIQYF
>TRBJ2-5|TRBV7-2|.|TRBD2
TGTGCCAGCAGCTCGTTAGCGGGAGAAGAGACCCAGTACTTC
CASSSLAGEETQYF
>TRBJ2-3|TRBV18|few|TRBD2
TGTGCCAGCTCACCGGGTCGACTAGCGGGAAGCACAGATACGCAGTATTTT
CASSPGRLAGSTDTQYF
>TRBJ1-1|TRBV5-1|.|TRBD1
TGCGCCAGCAGCTCCCAGGGGGAAACTGAAGCTTTCTTT
CASSSQGETEAFF
>TRBJ2-7|TRBV12-3/TRBV12-4|few|.
TGTGCCAGCAGTTTAAGGCCTCGTAACGAGCAGTACTTC
CASSLRPRNEQYF
>TRBJ2-7|TRBV20-1|.|.
TGCAGTGCTAGATCCGAAGGAGGGGCTCGCTACGAGCAGTACTTC
CSARSEGGARYEQYF
>TRBJ2-1|TRBV6-2/TRBV6-3|many|.
TGTGCCAGCAGTTACTGGGGGCCCTCCTACAATGAGCAGTTCTTC
CASSYWGPSYNEQFF
>TRBJ2-1|TRBV5-1|.|.
TGCGCCAGCAGCCCCCGGTTTAGCGGAACTTACAATGAGCAGTTCTTC
CASSPRFSGTYNEQFF
>TRBJ2-5|TRBV28|few|TRBD2
TGTGCCAGCAGTCCCTGGACTAGCGGGAATCCCGAGACCCAGTACTTC
CASSPWTSGNPETQYF
>TRBJ2-3|TRBV12-3/TRBV12-4|few|TRBD2
TGTGCCAGCAGTTTAAAGGGGAAGTCCGTCCGGACTAGCGGGACTAGCACAGATACGCAGTATTTT
CASSLKGKSVRTSGTSTDTQYF
>TRBJ1-6|TRBV3-1|few|TRBD1
TGTGCCAGCAGCCCGACAGGGATAAATTCACCCCTCCACTTT
CASSPTGINSPLHF
>TRBJ2-2|TRBV20-1|.|TRBD1
TGCAGTGCTAGGAGGACAGGGGTCGATAACACCGGGGAGCTGTTTTTT
CSARRTGVDNTGELFF
>TRBJ1-2|TRBV27|.|TRBD1
TGTGCCAGCAGTGCTGGGGCTGGGACAGGTTATGGCTACACCTTC
CASSAGAGTGYGYTF
>TRBJ1-5|TRBV20-1|many|.
TGCAGTGCTCTGCCGGGCAATCAGCCCCAGCATTTT
CSALPGNQPQHF
>TRBJ2-5|TRBV28|.|TRBD1
TGTGCCAGCAGCATTGACAGGGGGCGTGGCCAAGAGACCCAGTACTTC
CASSIDRGRGQETQYF
>TRBJ2-2|TRBV20-1|few|TRBD1
TGCAGTGCTAGAGATGGGACAGGGTCTACCGGGGAGCTGTTTTTT
CSARDGTGSTGELFF
>TRBJ2-5|TRBV11-2|.|TRBD2
TGTGCCAGCAGCTTACACGGACTAGCGGGAGGGACGAAAGAGACCCAGTACTTC
CASSLHGLAGGTKETQYF
>TRBJ2-3|TRBV7-3|once|TRBD2
TGTGCCAGCAGCTTGACTGGACTAGCGTCTAGCACAGATACGCAGTATTTT
CASSLTGLASSTDTQYF
>TRBJ2-2|TRBV27|.|TRBD2
TGTGCCAGCAGTTTTTTAGCGGGAGGACAGGGTACCGGGGAGCTGTTTTTT
CASSFLAGGQGTGELFF
>TRBJ2-1|TRBV7-9|once|.
TGTGCCAGCAGCTCGAGTTACAATGAGCACTTCTTC
CASSSSYNEHFF